This TCR beta chain originates from a study of blood T cell repertoires in COVID-19. CDR3 length equals 16 residues. V shed 5 bases and J 4 bases; nucleotides not matched to a gene: 12. Germline CDR1 is SGHRS and CDR2 is YFSETQ. The data were produced by immunoSEQ multiplex PCR, yet TCRdb's version contains in-frame clones alone and is incomplete. The sample yields about 310,000 clones, about nine tenths seen once. The material sequenced was PBMCs or T cells enriched from blood (not recorded which). The chain links TRBV5-1 to TRBJ2-7; 10 positions agree with TRBD2. The sequence came from a woman in her twenties or thirties who had recovered from COVID-19. The CDR3 loop reads CASRQGLAISFYEQYF. CDR3 in DNA: TGCGCCAGCAGGCAGGGACTAGCGATTTCCTTTTACGAGCAGTACTTC.